These 9 T cell receptor beta chains were sequenced from one sample in a study of cytomegalovirus exposure and HLA in healthy donors. It was with 60 Vbeta and 13 Jbeta primers that the PCR ran. Profiling relied on immunoSEQ multiplex PCR, and the TCRdb table lists in-frame clones only, not all of them. The sample has 200,000 to 250,000 clones, 80% to 90% seen once. The material sequenced was PBMCs. All receptors derive from a girl aged 2-15 years in good health and CMV-seronegative.

The rearrangement joins TRBV6-1 to TRBJ1-2, with a possible D match to TRBD1 (5 bases). Trimming removed 1 base at V and 4 bases at J, with 13 bases between. The CDR3 covers 15 residues. Germline CDR1 and CDR2: MNHNS and SASEGT. CDR3 in amino acids: CASSEGGRLIYGYTF. The CDR3 DNA reads TGTGCCAGCAGTGAAGGGGGCAGGTTAATCTATGGCTACACCTTC.

This chain connects TRBV10-2 to TRBJ1-4; 8 positions agree with TRBD1. The ends lost 0 bases at V and 8 bases at J; junction bases unmatched: 5. This CDR3 contains 15 residues. Germline V lookup: CDR1 WSHSY, CDR2 SAAADI. This chain's CDR3 is CASSESGTGGEKLFF. CDR3 coding DNA: TGCGCCAGCAGTGAGTCGGGGACAGGTGGGGAAAAACTGTTTTTT.

The rearrangement uses TRBV30 and TRBJ1-3, with 7 bases that match TRBD1. The V gene's germline CDR1 is GTSNPN and CDR2 SVGIG (reference sequence). With 3 bases clipped from V and 3 bases from J, the junction kept 5 bases outside the gene matches. The CDR3 runs 14 residues. The CDR3 sequence is CAWSEGQLGNTIYF. The CDR3 region has the DNA TGTGCCTGGAGCGAGGGACAGCTTGGAAACACCATATATTTT.

The chain couples TRBV10-3 to TRBJ2-1, with TRBD2 matching 13 bases. The germline V gene encodes CDR1 ENHRY and CDR2 SYGVKD. This CDR3 is 16 amino acids long. With V trimmed by 4 bases and J by 6 bases, 6 bases remained unmatched. For the CDR3, the DNA is TGTGCCATCAGTGCTCTACTAGCGGGGGGGCTCAATGAGCAGTTCTTC. Translated: CAISALLAGGLNEQFF.

The chain uses TRBV6-5 and TRBJ2-7, with D perhaps TRBD1 (5 bases). The CDR3 sequence is 15 residues long. The V gene's germline CDR1 is MNHEY and CDR2 SVGAGI. Trimming took 0 bases from V and 0 from J, leaving 9 bases between them. The CDR3 nucleotides are TGTGCCAGCAGTTACTCGACAGCAATCTCCTACGAGCAGTACTTC. Amino acid sequence: CASSYSTAISYEQYF.

The CDR3 loop is CASSSRDNPTGELFF. The CDR3 bases are TGTGCCAGCAGTTCTCGGGACAACCCCACCGGGGAGCTGTTTTTT. This chain uses TRBV6-6 with TRBJ2-2; perhaps TRBD1 as D (6 bases). Germline CDR1 MNHNY, CDR2 SVGAGI (reference sequence). The CDR3 runs 15 residues. V was pared by 4 bases and J by 4 bases, with 13 bases between.

V and J are TRBV5-4 and TRBJ1-2; no reliable D call. This CDR3 has 14 residues. Trimming took off 1 base at V and 5 bases at J, with 12 bases between the two ends. Germline CDR1 SGHNT, CDR2 YYREEE (reference sequence). CDR3 in DNA: TGTGCCAGCAGCTTGATCAGTGAACCTTATGGCTACACCTTC. Residues: CASSLISEPYGYTF.

The V gene is TRBV25-1, the J gene TRBJ2-1; 10 bases map to TRBD2. CDR1 and CDR2 (germline): MGHDK, SYGVNS. The CDR3 spans 16 residues. V was clipped by 4 bases and J by 4 bases; unmatched bases: 7. The CDR3 loop is CASSVIASGSYNEQFF. Written as DNA, the CDR3 is TGTGCCAGCAGTGTCATTGCTAGCGGGAGTTACAATGAGCAGTTCTTC.

The chain joins TRBV4-2 to TRBJ2-5, with 10 nucleotides matching TRBD2. J lost 4 bases, V lost 3 bases, and 5 bases had no gene match. The length of the CDR3 is 15 residues. Germline V gene sequence: CDR1 LGHNA, CDR2 YNFKEQ. CDR3 region: CASSQYWTSGETQYF. Here the CDR3 DNA reads TGTGCCAGCAGCCAGTATTGGACTAGCGGAGAGACCCAGTACTTC.